One and the same sample provided the 19 T cell receptor beta chains below, sequenced in a study of CD8+CD57+ T cells in acquired aplastic anemia. Genomic DNA provided the template from which TCR beta VDJ and CDR3 profiles were obtained. TCRdb called the reads again in MiXCR, with one record for every CDR3 protein. The sample records 98,000 or so distinct CDR3 sequences, around half being singletons. The sample comprised sorted CD4+, CD8+, or CD8+CD57+ T cells (not recorded which) from PBMCs. These receptors came from a human donor in good health, serving as a control.

This clonotype has ten or more counts. V usage is TRBV6-2 or TRBV6-3 and J usage is TRBJ2-1, with 7 bases fitting TRBD1. V trimming: 4 bases; J trimming: 7 bases; junction bases outside the gene matches: 1. This CDR3 region has 12 residues. Germline V gene lookup returns CDR1 MNHEY and CDR2 SVGEGT. The CDR3 sequence is CASSLGQNEQFF. DNA of the CDR3: TGTGCCAGCAGTTTGGGACAGAATGAGCAGTTCTTC.

This chain links TRBV29-1 with TRBJ1-1, with a tentative D call TRBD1 (5 bases). This CDR3 is built from 12 residues. V was trimmed by 3 bases and J by 10 bases, leaving 15 bases between them. In germline, CDR1 is SQVTM, CDR2 ANQGSEA. The CDR3 DNA follows: TGCAGCGTTGAGGGACGGGGGGAGCGAGCTTTCTTT. Protein product: CSVEGRGERAFF.

Details on this clonotype: This clone may be a read error of a much larger clone one base away. The genes are TRBV5-6 and TRBJ1-3; tentatively, D is TRBD1 (5 bases). The germline gives CDR1 SGHDT, CDR2 YYEEEE. The CDR3 runs to 15 residues. The CDR3 region is CASNLGPGSGNTIYF. CDR3 in DNA: TGTGCCAGCAACTTGGGGCCAGGCTCTGGAAACACCATATATTTT.

The CDR3 DNA sequence: TGTGCCAGCTCTTGGACAGCCACTGAAGCTTTCTTT. This codes for CASSWTATEAFF. The gene calls are TRBV19 and TRBJ1-1; D may be TRBD1 (6 bases). V dropped 9 bases and J dropped 4 bases, with 12 bases sitting between them. Germline V gene data show CDR1 as LNHDA and CDR2 as SQIVND (reference sequence). There are 12 residues in the CDR3.

This clonotype was picked up many times. The chain combines TRBV13 with TRBJ2-7, with 9 bases identical to TRBD2. The J segment lost 5 bases and the V segment lost 4 bases, leaving 6 bases of the junction unmatched. Germline loops: CDR1 PRHDT, CDR2 FYEKMQ (reference sequence). This CDR3 region has 14 residues. The CDR3 coding sequence is TGTGCCAGCAGCTGGAGCGGCGGGGGGGACGAGCAGTACTTC. Translated: CASSWSGGGDEQYF.

There are many counts of this clonotype. The rearrangement uses TRBV2 and TRBJ1-2, with D tentatively TRBD1 (5 bases). The CDR3 sequence is 16 residues long. Germline lookup yields CDR1 SNHLY and CDR2 FYNNEI. V was pared by 6 bases and J by 0 bases, with 17 bases between. The CDR3 reads CASRRDPPQANYGYTF. The CDR3 DNA reads as TGTGCCAGCAGGCGGGACCCACCCCAAGCTAACTATGGCTACACCTTC. The full variable domain, in which reference TRBV2 and TRBJ1-2 provide the parts outside the CDR3, is EPEVTQTPSHQVTQMGQEVILRCVPISNHLYFYWYRQILGQKVEFLVSFYNNEISEKSEIFDDQFSVERPDGSNFTLKIRSTKLEDSAMYFCASRRDPPQANYGYTFGSGTRLTVV.

Note on this clonotype: One base away lies a much larger clone, so this may be a sequencing read error. V and J are TRBV30 and TRBJ2-7, with 7 bases that match TRBD1. CDR3 length equals 13 residues. Germline V gene data show CDR1 as GTSNPN and CDR2 as SVGIG (reference sequence). J lost 4 bases, V lost 3 bases, and 6 bases had no gene match. The CDR3 nucleotides are TGTGCCTGGAGGCCGGGACAGTCTTACGAGCAGTACTTC. Amino acid sequence: CAWRPGQSYEQYF.

V is TRBV15 and J is TRBJ1-5; D gene uncertain. Germline values: CDR1 LNHNV, CDR2 YYDKDF (reference sequence). V lost 1 base, J lost 4 bases, and 2 bases lay in between. This CDR3 is built from 12 residues. The CDR3 sequence is CATSRGNQPQHF. Here the CDR3 DNA reads TGTGCCACCAGCAGAGGGAATCAGCCCCAGCATTTT.

A remark on this clonotype: A junction end diverges from the germline sequence, so it may reflect a read error. The chain carries TRBV24-1 and TRBJ2-7, with 7 bases aligning to TRBD2. The CDR3 contains 13 residues. The germline gives CDR1 KGHDR, CDR2 SFDVKD. The CDR3 DNA is TGTGCCGCCAGTGCGGGGGAGACCTACGTGCAGTACTTC. Translated: CAASAGETYVQYF.

The CDR3, as DNA: TGTGCCAGCAGCTTACCCGAAACTAGCGGGGCCCGGGAGACCCAGTACTTC. This translates into CASSLPETSGARETQYF. V is TRBV7-6 and J is TRBJ2-5, with 10 nucleotides matching TRBD2. Germline V gene data show CDR1 as SGHVS and CDR2 as FNYEAQ. The V gene end was trimmed by 2 bases and the J gene end by 5 bases; junction bases not matched to a gene: 11. The CDR3 contains 17 residues.

This chain links TRBV29-1 with TRBJ2-5; 8 bases align to TRBD2. The CDR3 length is 13 residues. Germline loops: CDR1 SQVTM, CDR2 ANQGSEA. The V segment lost 6 bases and the J segment 4 bases; nucleotides outside the gene matches: 7. CDR3: CSVKTSARETQYF. The DNA of the CDR3 is TGCAGCGTGAAGACTAGCGCTAGAGAGACCCAGTACTTC.

Many counts were recorded for this clonotype. The rearrangement links TRBV30 to TRBJ2-5, with D perhaps TRBD1 or TRBD2 (5 bases each). Germline-derived CDR1 and CDR2 are GTSNPN and SVGIG (reference sequence). The CDR3 covers 14 residues. V was trimmed by 2 bases and J by 5 bases, leaving 15 bases between them. The CDR3 loop reads CAWSWDGPWETQYF. The CDR3 bases are TGTGCCTGGAGTTGGGACGGGCCCTGGGAGACCCAGTACTTC.

A word on this clonotype: Possible read error: a much larger clone is one base away. The chain couples TRBV19 to TRBJ2-7; D is perhaps TRBD2 (5 bases). The length of the CDR3 is 13 residues. CDR1 is LNHDA and CDR2 is SQIVND in the germline V gene (reference sequence). Trimming cost V 5 bases and J 0 bases, with 8 bases left between them. The CDR3 loop reads CASSPAGSYEQYF. The CDR3 DNA reads as TGTGCCAGTAGTCCTGCGGGCTCCTACGAGCAGTACTTC.

This clonotype was counted at least ten times. The gene calls are TRBV6-2 or TRBV6-3 and TRBJ2-7, with 8 bases identical to TRBD2. CDR3 length: 13 amino acids. Germline V CDR1 and CDR2: MNHEY, SVGEGT. Trimming at V came to 10 bases and at J to 6 bases, leaving 11 bases not matched to a gene. The CDR3 is CATAYASGSEQYF. In nucleotides, the CDR3 is TGTGCCACGGCCTATGCTAGCGGGTCCGAGCAGTACTTC.

The rearrangement links TRBV7-3 to TRBJ2-2; 7 bases fit TRBD2. Germline loops: CDR1 SGHTA, CDR2 FQGTGA. This CDR3 is built from 15 residues. The ends lost 2 bases at V and 6 bases at J; junction bases unmatched: 6. CDR3 protein: CASSLGEGRPGELFF. The DNA for the CDR3 is TGTGCCAGCAGCTTAGGGGAGGGCAGACCCGGGGAGCTGTTTTTT.

J is TRBJ1-1 and V is TRBV20-1, with TRBD1 identical over 7 bases. CDR3 size: 12 residues. Germline CDR1 reads DFQATT; CDR2 reads SNEGSKA (reference sequence). Trimming at V came to 6 bases and at J to 7 bases, leaving 8 bases not matched to a gene. CDR3 in amino acids: CSADTGEGEAFF. As DNA, the CDR3 is TGCAGTGCCGATACAGGGGAAGGTGAAGCTTTCTTT.

In its sample, this clonotype was seen many times. This sequence joins TRBV6-1 and TRBJ2-3, with D perhaps matching TRBD2 (7 bases). The CDR3 sequence is 15 residues long. CDR1 and CDR2 (germline): MNHNS, SASEGT. V dropped 9 bases and J dropped 0 bases, with 16 bases sitting between them. CDR3 loop: CASSRGAESTDTQYF. The CDR3 coding sequence is TGTGCCAGTTCCCGGGGGGCGGAGAGCACAGATACGCAGTATTTT.

This clonotype has just a few counts. The chain combines TRBV27 with TRBJ1-1; 8 bases are a match to TRBD1. CDR1 and CDR2 from the germline V gene are MNHEY and SMNVEV (reference sequence). The CDR3 spans 15 residues. V lost 5 bases to trimming and J lost 6 bases; unmatched junction nucleotides: 11. The CDR3 sequence: CASSTSTGVIPEAFF. DNA of the CDR3: TGTGCCAGCAGTACATCGACAGGGGTAATCCCTGAAGCTTTCTTT.

In this sample, this clonotype turned up many times. The chain has TRBV6-1 and TRBJ1-1; D may be TRBD1 (5 bases). The CDR3 covers 14 residues. V lost 6 bases to trimming and J lost 0 bases, with 11 bases between them. From germline, CDR1 is MNHNS and CDR2 SASEGT. CDR3 residues: CASREDTLNTEAFF. Written as DNA, the CDR3 is TGTGCCAGCAGAGAGGACACTTTGAACACTGAAGCTTTCTTT.